This T cell receptor (beta chain) was captured in a study of beta chain features in type 1 diabetes. Regarding the study as a whole: TCRB CDR3 length was moderately but significantly reduced in all four CD4+ subsets of Type 1 diabetes patients. Insertions at VDJ junctions were less frequent in type 1 diabetes patients. These patients also deleted more nucleotides at the same junctions.

The authors reverse transcribed all of the isolated RNA, so sequencing captured expressed TCRB transcripts. The method was immunoSEQ multiplex PCR; TCRdb's version includes in-frame clones alone and lacks a portion of them. Of 400,000 to 500,000 clones listed, about 15% are singletons. CD4+ naive, central memory, regulatory and stem cell-like memory cells were sorted via CD45RO/CCR7/CD25/CD127/CD95/CD27. A remark on this clone: Its antigen is as yet unknown.

Germline CDR1 SQVTM, CDR2 ANQGSEA. Trimming removed 6 bases from V and 4 bases from J; junction bases left unmatched: 7. The length of the CDR3 is 15 residues. The sequenced sample was naive CD4+ T cells from blood. This chain connects TRBV29-1 to TRBJ1-3; TRBD1 aligns across 12 bases. The clonotype originates from a young man in good health. In DNA form, the CDR3 reads TGCAGCGTCAGGGACAGGGGGCTATCGGGAAACACCATATATTTT. This gives the protein CSVRDRGLSGNTIYF.